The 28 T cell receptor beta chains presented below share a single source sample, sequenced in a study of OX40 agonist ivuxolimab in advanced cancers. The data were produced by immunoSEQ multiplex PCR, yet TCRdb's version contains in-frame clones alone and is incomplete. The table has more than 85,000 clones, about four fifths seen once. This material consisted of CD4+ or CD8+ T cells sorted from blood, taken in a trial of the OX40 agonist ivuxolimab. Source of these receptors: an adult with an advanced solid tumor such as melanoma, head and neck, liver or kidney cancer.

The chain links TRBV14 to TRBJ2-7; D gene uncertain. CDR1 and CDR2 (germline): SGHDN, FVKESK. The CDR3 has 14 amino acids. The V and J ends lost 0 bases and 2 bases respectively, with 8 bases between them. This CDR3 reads CASSQDGLPYEQYF. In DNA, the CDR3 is TGTGCCAGCAGCCAAGACGGGCTCCCCTACGAGCAGTACTTC. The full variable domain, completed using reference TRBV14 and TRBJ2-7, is EAGVTQFPSHSVIEKGQTVTLRCDPISGHDNLYWYRRVMGKEIKFLLHFVKESKQDESGMPNNRFLAERTGGTYSTLKVQPAELEDSGVYFCASSQDGLPYEQYFGPGTRLTVT.

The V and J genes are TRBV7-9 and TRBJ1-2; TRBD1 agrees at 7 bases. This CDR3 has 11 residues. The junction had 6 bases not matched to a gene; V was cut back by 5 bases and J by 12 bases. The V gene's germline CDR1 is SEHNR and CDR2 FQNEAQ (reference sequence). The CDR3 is CASSRTGADTF. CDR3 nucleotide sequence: TGTGCCAGCAGCAGAACAGGGGCGGACACCTTC.

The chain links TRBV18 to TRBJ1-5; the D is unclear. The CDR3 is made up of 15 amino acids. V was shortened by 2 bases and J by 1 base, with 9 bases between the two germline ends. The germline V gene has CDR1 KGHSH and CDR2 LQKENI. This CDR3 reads CASSPGLRSNQPQHF. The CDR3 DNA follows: TGTGCCAGCTCACCAGGGCTTCGGAGCAATCAGCCCCAGCATTTT.

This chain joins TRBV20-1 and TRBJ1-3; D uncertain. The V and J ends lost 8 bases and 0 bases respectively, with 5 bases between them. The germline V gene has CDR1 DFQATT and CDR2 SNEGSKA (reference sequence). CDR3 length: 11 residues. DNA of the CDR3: TGCAGTTCCACCTCTGGAAACACCATATATTTT. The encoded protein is CSSTSGNTIYF.

This CDR3 reads CSVGAVSGNTIYF. CDR3 DNA: TGCAGCGTTGGGGCCGTCTCTGGAAACACCATATATTTT. The chain couples TRBV29-1 to TRBJ1-3; D is unclear. Trimming pared 4 bases from V and 0 bases from J, leaving 7 bases between. Germline lookup yields CDR1 SQVTM and CDR2 ANQGSEA. This CDR3 has 13 amino acids.

The CDR3 region is CASSADRGRLNEQYF. The CDR3, as DNA: TGTGCCAGCAGCGCAGACAGGGGGCGCCTAAACGAGCAGTACTTC. This sequence joins TRBV9 and TRBJ2-7, with 10 nucleotides matching TRBD1. The CDR3 consists of 15 residues. V trimming: 3 bases; J trimming: 5 bases; junction bases outside the gene matches: 8. Germline V lookup: CDR1 SGDLS, CDR2 YYNGEE.

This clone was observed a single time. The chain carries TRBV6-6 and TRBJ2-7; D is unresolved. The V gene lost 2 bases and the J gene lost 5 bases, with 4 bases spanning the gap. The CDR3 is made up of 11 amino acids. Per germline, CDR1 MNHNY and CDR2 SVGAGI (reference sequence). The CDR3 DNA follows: TGTGCCAGCAGTTACCGGCACGAGCAGTACTTC. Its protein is CASSYRHEQYF.

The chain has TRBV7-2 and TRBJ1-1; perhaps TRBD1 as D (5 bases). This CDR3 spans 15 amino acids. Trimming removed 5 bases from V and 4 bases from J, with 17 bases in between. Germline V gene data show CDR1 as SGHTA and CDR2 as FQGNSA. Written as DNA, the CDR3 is TGTGCCAGCAGCCAACAAGGGGCGCTGTCCACTGAAGCTTTCTTT. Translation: CASSQQGALSTEAFF.

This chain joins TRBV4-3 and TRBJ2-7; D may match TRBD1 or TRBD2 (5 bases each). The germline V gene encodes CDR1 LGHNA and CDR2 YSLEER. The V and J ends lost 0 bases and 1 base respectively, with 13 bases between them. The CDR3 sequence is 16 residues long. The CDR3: CASSQDRGSLSYEQYF. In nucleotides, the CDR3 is TGCGCCAGCAGCCAAGATCGGGGCAGCTTATCCTACGAGCAGTACTTC.

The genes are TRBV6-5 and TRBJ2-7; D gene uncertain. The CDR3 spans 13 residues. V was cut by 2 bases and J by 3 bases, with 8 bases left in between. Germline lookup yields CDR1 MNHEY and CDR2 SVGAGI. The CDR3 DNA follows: TGTGCCAGCAGTTACCAAGGTGGCTACGAGCAGTACTTC. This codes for CASSYQGGYEQYF.

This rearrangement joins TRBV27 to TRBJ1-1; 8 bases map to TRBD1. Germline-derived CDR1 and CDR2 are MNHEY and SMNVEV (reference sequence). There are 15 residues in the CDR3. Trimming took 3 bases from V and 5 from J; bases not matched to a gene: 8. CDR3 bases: TGTGCCAGCAGTTTCCGACAGGGGTGGAGGACTGAAGCTTTCTTT. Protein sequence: CASSFRQGWRTEAFF.

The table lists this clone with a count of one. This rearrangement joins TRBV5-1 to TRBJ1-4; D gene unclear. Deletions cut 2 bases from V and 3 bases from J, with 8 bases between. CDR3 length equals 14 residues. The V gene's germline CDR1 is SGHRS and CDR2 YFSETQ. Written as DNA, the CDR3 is TGCGCCAGCAGCTTTTCAGGTCCTAATGAAAAACTGTTTTTT. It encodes CASSFSGPNEKLFF.

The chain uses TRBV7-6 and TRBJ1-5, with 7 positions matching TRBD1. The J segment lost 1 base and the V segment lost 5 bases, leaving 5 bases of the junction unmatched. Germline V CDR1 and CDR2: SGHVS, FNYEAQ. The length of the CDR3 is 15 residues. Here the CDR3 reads CASSPAQGSNQPQHF. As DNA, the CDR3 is TGTGCCAGCAGCCCAGCACAGGGGAGCAATCAGCCCCAGCATTTT.

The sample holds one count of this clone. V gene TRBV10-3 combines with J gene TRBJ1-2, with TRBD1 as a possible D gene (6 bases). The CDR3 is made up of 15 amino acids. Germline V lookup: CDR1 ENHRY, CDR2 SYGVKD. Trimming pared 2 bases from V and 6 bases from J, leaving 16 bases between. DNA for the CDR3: TGTGCCATCAGTGAGCCGGGGGGCGCAAAGGATGGCTACACCTTC. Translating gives CAISEPGGAKDGYTF.

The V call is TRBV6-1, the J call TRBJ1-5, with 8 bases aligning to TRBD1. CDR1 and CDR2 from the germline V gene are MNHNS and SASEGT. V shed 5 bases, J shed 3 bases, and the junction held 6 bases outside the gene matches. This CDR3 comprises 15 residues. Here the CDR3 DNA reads TGTGCCAGCAGTACTCGGACAGGGACCAATCAGCCCCAGCATTTT. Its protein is CASSTRTGTNQPQHF.

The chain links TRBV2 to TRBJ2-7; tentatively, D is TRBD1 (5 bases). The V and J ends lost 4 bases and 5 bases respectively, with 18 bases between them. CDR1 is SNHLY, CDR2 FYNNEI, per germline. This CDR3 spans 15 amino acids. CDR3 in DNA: TGTGCCAGCAGTGGATCCAGGGTGGTCCACCACGAGCAGTACTTC. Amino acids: CASSGSRVVHHEQYF.

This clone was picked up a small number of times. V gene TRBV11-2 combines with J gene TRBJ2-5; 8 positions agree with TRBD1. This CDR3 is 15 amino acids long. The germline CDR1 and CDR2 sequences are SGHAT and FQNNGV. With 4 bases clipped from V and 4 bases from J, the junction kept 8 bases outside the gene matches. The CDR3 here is CASSSGGRLAETQYF. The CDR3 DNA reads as TGTGCCAGCAGCTCAGGGGGCAGGCTAGCAGAGACCCAGTACTTC.

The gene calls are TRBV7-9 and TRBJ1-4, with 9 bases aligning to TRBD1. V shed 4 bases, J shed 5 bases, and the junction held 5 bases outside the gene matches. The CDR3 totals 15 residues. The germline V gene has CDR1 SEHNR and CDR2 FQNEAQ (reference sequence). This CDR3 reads CASSSPQGANEKLFF. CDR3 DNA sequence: TGTGCCAGCAGCTCACCACAGGGGGCAAATGAAAAACTGTTTTTT. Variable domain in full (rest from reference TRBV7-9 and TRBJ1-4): DTGVSQNPRHKITKRGQNVTFRCDPISEHNRLYWYRQTLGQGPEFLTYFQNEAQLEKSRLLSDRFSAERPKGSFSTLEIQRTEQGDSAMYLCASSSPQGANEKLFFGSGTQLSVL.

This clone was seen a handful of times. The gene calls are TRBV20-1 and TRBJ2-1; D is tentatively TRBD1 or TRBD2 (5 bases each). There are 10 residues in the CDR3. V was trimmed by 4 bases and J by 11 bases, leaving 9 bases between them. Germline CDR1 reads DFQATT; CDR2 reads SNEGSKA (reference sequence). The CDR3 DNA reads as TGCAGTGCTACTGGGACCCAGCAGTTCTTC. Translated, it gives CSATGTQQFF.

The CDR3 is CASSSRDITGELFF. CDR3 DNA: TGCGCCAGCAGCAGCCGGGACATCACCGGGGAGCTGTTTTTT. V gene TRBV5-1 combines with J gene TRBJ2-2; the D gene is possibly TRBD1 (6 bases). V was clipped by 4 bases and J by 4 bases, with 11 bases between them. CDR1 and CDR2 (germline): SGHRS, YFSETQ. The CDR3 has 14 residues.

CDR3 residues: CASSLEDVFGRGETQYF. CDR3 bases: TGTGCCAGCAGCTTAGAGGATGTATTCGGGCGGGGGGAGACCCAGTACTTC. The chain uses TRBV7-9 and TRBJ2-5; 7 bases are shared with TRBD2. The CDR3 covers 17 residues. Trimming at V came to 1 base and at J to 5 bases, leaving 13 bases not matched to a gene. The germline V gene has CDR1 SEHNR and CDR2 FQNEAQ (reference sequence).

For the CDR3, the DNA is TGTGCCAGCAGCCCGCCGGGGGGTTACAATGAGCAGTTCTTC. Translation gives CASSPPGGYNEQFF. This chain uses TRBV5-5 with TRBJ2-1, with TRBD2 identical over 7 bases. The germline CDR1 and CDR2 sequences are SGHKS and YYEKEE (reference sequence). J was trimmed by 4 bases and V by 4 bases; bases with no gene match: 5. CDR3 length: 14 amino acids.

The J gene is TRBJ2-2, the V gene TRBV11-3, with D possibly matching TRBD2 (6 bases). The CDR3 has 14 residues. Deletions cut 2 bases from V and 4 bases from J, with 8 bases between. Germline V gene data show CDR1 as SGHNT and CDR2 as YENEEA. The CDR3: CASSLQGLTGELFF. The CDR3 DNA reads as TGTGCCAGCAGCTTACAGGGACTCACCGGGGAGCTGTTTTTT.

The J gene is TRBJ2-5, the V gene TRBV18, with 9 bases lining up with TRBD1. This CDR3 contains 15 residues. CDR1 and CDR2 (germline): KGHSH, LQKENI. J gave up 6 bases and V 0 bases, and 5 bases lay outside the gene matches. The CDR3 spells CASSPPTGGVKTQYF. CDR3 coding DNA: TGTGCCAGCTCACCACCGACAGGGGGTGTAAAGACCCAGTACTTC. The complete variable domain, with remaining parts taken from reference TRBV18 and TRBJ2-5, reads NAGVMQNPRHLVRRRGQEARLRCSPMKGHSHVYWYRQLPEEGLKFMVYLQKENIIDESGMPKERFSAEFPKEGPSILRIQQVVRGDSAAYFCASSPPTGGVKTQYFGPGTRLLVL.

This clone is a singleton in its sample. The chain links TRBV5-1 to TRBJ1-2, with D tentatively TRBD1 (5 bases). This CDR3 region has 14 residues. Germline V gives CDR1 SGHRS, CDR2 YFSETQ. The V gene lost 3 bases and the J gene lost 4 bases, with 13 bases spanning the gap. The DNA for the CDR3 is TGCGCCAGCAGCTCCTTATCCGGGACCTATGGCTACACCTTC. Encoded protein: CASSSLSGTYGYTF.

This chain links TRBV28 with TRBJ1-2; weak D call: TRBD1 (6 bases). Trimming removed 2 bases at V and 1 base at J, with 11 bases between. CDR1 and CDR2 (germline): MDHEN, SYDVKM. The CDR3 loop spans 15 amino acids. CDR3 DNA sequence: TGTGCCAGCAGTTTAAGACAGGCCTATAACTATGGCTACACCTTC. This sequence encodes CASSLRQAYNYGYTF.

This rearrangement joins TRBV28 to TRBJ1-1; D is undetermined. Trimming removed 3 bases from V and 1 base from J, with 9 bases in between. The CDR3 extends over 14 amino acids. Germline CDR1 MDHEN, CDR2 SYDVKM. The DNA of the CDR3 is TGTGCCAGCAGTTTGGGCAGCTCGAACACTGAAGCTTTCTTT. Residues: CASSLGSSNTEAFF.

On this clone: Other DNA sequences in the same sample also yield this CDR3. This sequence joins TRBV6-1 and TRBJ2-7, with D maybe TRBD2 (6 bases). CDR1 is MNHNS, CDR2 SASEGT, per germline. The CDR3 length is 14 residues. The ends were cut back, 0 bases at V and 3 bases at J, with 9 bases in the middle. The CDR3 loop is CASSEAGGDYEQYF. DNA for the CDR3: TGTGCCAGCAGTGAAGCCGGGGGAGACTACGAGCAGTACTTC.